Sequencing of this T cell receptor beta chain was carried out in a study of CD8+ T cells in alopecia areata. Study context: Treated patients were scored for severity by percent of scalp affected.

Treatment in this sample: oral pan-JAK inhibitor, 5-10 mg twice daily. Isolation of CD4+ and CD8+ T cells from PBMCs was achieved by sorting. Trimming shortened V by 0 bases and J by 5 bases, and 11 bases separated the two germline ends. The V gene's germline CDR1 is SGDLS and CDR2 YYNGEE. The CDR3 runs to 14 residues. Concerning this clone: The antigen is not known.

General study points: Tofacitinib yielded significantly lower scalp clonality and fewer expanded CD8+ clones among the top 100. The treated group had a single nonresponder, limiting CD8+ expansion-response conclusions.

As the sequencing template, cDNA was produced by extracting RNA and reverse transcribing it. The method was immunoSEQ multiplex PCR; TCRdb's version includes in-frame clones alone and lacks a portion of them. Of about 190,000 clones listed, roughly three fifths are singletons. The chain uses TRBV9 and TRBJ1-1; TRBD1 is a possible D gene (5 bases). The sequences come from CD4+ T cells sorted from blood, collected at roughly week 49, from a patient treated with tofacitinib. The receptor's source is a human donor with alopecia areata. Here the CDR3 DNA reads TGTGCCAGCAGCGTAGAGGGGTGGGGGACTGAAGCTTTCTTT. It yields the protein CASSVEGWGTEAFF.